A single sample is the source of the 15 T cell receptor beta chains below, sequenced in a study of blood T cell repertoires in COVID-19. Clones were read by immunoSEQ multiplex PCR, and TCRdb kept only the in-frame ones, dropping some. Of 250,000 to 300,000 clones listed, around 84% are singletons. The sequenced sample was PBMCs or T cells enriched from blood (not recorded which). The receptors originated from a man aged 18 to 35 who had recovered from COVID-19.

The chain couples TRBV10-2 to TRBJ2-7; 12 bases line up with TRBD2. The V and J ends lost 5 bases and 4 bases, in that order; junction bases with no gene match: 9. In germline, CDR1 is WSHSY, CDR2 SAAADI. The CDR3 has 16 amino acids. The CDR3 protein is CASSMTSGGRRYEQYF. The DNA for the CDR3 is TGCGCCAGCAGTATGACTAGCGGGGGACGTCGGTACGAGCAGTACTTC.

The J gene is TRBJ1-1, the V gene TRBV20-1; 7 nucleotides match TRBD1. The CDR3 runs to 11 residues. The germline CDR1 and CDR2 sequences are DFQATT and SNEGSKA (reference sequence). Unmatched junction bases numbered 3, after V lost 5 bases and J lost 6 bases. The DNA of the CDR3 is TGCAGTGCTTACAGGGGACCTGAAGCTTTCTTT. Translating gives CSAYRGPEAFF.

V gene TRBV6-1 combines with J gene TRBJ1-6; no clear D gene. Deletions cut 3 bases from V and 11 bases from J, with 8 bases between. This CDR3 comprises 12 residues. Per germline, CDR1 MNHNS and CDR2 SASEGT. Written as DNA, the CDR3 is TGTGCCAGCAGTGATGGAGGGCCACCCCTCCACTTT. Translation: CASSDGGPPLHF.

This clone was counted only a few times. The chain uses TRBV4-1 and TRBJ2-1, with D tentatively TRBD1 (5 bases). The CDR3 totals 12 residues. Germline CDR1 and CDR2: MGHRA and YSYEKL. With 1 base removed from V and 11 bases from J, the gap between germline ends came to 9 bases. CDR3 region: CASSQVGAKQFF. The CDR3 DNA reads as TGCGCCAGCAGCCAAGTAGGGGCAAAGCAGTTCTTC.

The genes are TRBV5-5 and TRBJ1-3; possibly TRBD1 for D (5 bases). The CDR3 consists of 15 residues. Germline V gene data show CDR1 as SGHKS and CDR2 as YYEKEE (reference sequence). V shed 0 bases and J shed 4 bases, with 11 bases lying between them. Here the CDR3 DNA reads TGTGCCAGCAGCTTGGCCAGGGAAGTCGGAAACACCATATATTTT. Residues: CASSLAREVGNTIYF.

V and J are TRBV6-1 and TRBJ1-6; D is possibly TRBD1 (6 bases). With 3 bases removed from V and 10 bases from J, the gap between germline ends came to 13 bases. Looked up from germline, CDR1 is MNHNS and CDR2 is SASEGT. CDR3 size: 14 residues. The CDR3 reads CASSDLGTRSPLHF. As DNA, the CDR3 is TGTGCCAGCAGTGATTTGGGGACACGCTCACCCCTCCACTTT.

The V and J genes are TRBV19 and TRBJ1-1, with TRBD1 matching over 7 bases. With V trimmed by 6 bases and J by 1 base, 2 bases remained unmatched. CDR1 and CDR2 from the germline V gene are LNHDA and SQIVND (reference sequence). The CDR3 has 13 amino acids. The CDR3 protein is CASSWTGNTEAFF. The CDR3, as DNA: TGTGCCAGTAGCTGGACAGGGAACACTGAAGCTTTCTTT.

The chain's CDR3 is CASSSPDSNEKLFF. CDR3 DNA sequence: TGTGCCAGCAGTTCGCCGGACAGTAATGAAAAACTGTTTTTT. The chain joins TRBV27 to TRBJ1-4; D is possibly TRBD1 (6 bases). CDR1 MNHEY and CDR2 SMNVEV come from the germline V gene (reference sequence). Trimming shortened V by 4 bases and J by 4 bases, and 10 bases separated the two germline ends. The CDR3 spans 14 residues.

This clone was seen a handful of times. The V call is TRBV18, the J call TRBJ1-2; no clear D gene. In germline, CDR1 is KGHSH, CDR2 LQKENI. This CDR3 is built from 15 residues. V lost 3 bases and J 6 bases, leaving 17 bases between the germline ends. CDR3 sequence (DNA): TGTGCCAGCTCACCGGGCGGGGTGCTTTTAGATGGCTACACCTTC. As protein: CASSPGGVLLDGYTF. Drawing the rest from reference TRBV18 and TRBJ1-2, the complete variable domain is NAGVMQNPRHLVRRRGQEARLRCSPMKGHSHVYWYRQLPEEGLKFMVYLQKENIIDESGMPKERFSAEFPKEGPSILRIQQVVRGDSAAYFCASSPGGVLLDGYTFGSGTRLTVV.

The V gene is TRBV4-1, the J gene TRBJ2-1; TRBD1 aligns across 7 bases. V lost 3 bases and J lost 0; bases outside the gene matches: 5. Per the germline V gene, CDR1 is MGHRA and CDR2 is YSYEKL. This CDR3 has 16 amino acids. In nucleotides, the CDR3 is TGCGCCAGCAGCCAGACAGGGTCGAGCTCCTACAATGAGCAGTTCTTC. Translation: CASSQTGSSSYNEQFF.

The chain uses TRBV5-1 and TRBJ2-1; TRBD2 agrees at 10 bases. Germline loops: CDR1 SGHRS, CDR2 YFSETQ. The CDR3 length is 15 residues. V dropped 0 bases and J dropped 10; count of bases not matched to a gene: 7. The CDR3 spells CASSLGSSGGGEQFF. The CDR3 region has the DNA TGCGCCAGCAGCTTGGGGTCTAGCGGGGGCGGGGAGCAGTTCTTC.

The V call is TRBV4-2, the J call TRBJ2-7, with D perhaps matching TRBD2 (5 bases). V lost 4 bases to trimming and J lost 5 bases, with 24 bases between them. This CDR3 has 17 amino acids. Germline V lookup: CDR1 LGHNA, CDR2 YNFKEQ. The CDR3, as DNA: TGTGCCAGCAGCCCTTCGGTCAGCGGCCCCCCCGGCCACGAGCAGTACTTC. Protein: CASSPSVSGPPGHEQYF.

V is TRBV5-1 and J is TRBJ2-7; TRBD2 matches 11 bases. Germline V gene lookup returns CDR1 SGHRS and CDR2 YFSETQ. J gave up 6 bases and V 9 bases, and 11 bases lay outside the gene matches. This CDR3 has 14 residues. CDR3 sequence reads: CATKGGLAEAEQYF. The CDR3 DNA reads TGCGCCACCAAAGGGGGACTAGCGGAGGCCGAGCAGTACTTC.

The gene calls are TRBV9 and TRBJ1-6; D may be TRBD1 (6 bases). CDR1 is SGDLS, CDR2 YYNGEE, per germline. This CDR3 has 15 amino acids. Trimming pared 0 bases from V and 10 bases from J, leaving 14 bases between. CDR3 DNA: TGTGCCAGCAGCGTAGCTGGGCAGGGGACATCACCCCTCCACTTT. Translated: CASSVAGQGTSPLHF.

Worth noting for this clone: Other nucleotide sequences in the sample specify the same CDR3. The chain carries TRBV5-1 and TRBJ1-2; 10 bases line up with TRBD1. Germline lookup yields CDR1 SGHRS and CDR2 YFSETQ. J lost 8 bases, V lost 0 bases, and 4 bases had no gene match. CDR3 length: 14 residues. The chain's CDR3 is CASSLGQGARGYTF. CDR3 bases: TGCGCCAGCAGCTTGGGACAGGGGGCTCGAGGCTACACCTTC.